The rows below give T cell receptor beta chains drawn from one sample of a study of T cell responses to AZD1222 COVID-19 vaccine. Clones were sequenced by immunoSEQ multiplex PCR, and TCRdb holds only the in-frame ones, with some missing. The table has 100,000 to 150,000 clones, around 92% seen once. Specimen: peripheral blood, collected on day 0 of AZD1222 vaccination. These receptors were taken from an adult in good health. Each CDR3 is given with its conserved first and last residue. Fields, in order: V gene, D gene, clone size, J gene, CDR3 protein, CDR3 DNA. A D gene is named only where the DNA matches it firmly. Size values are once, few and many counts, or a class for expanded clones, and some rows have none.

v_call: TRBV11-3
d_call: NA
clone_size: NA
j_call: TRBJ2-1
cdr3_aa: CASSFRGASYNEQFF
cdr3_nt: TGTGCCAGCAGCTTTCGGGGGGCCTCCTACAATGAGCAGTTCTTC

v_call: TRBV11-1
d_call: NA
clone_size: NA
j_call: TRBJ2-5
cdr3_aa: CASSFEGGQETQYF
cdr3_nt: TGTGCCAGCAGCTTTGAAGGGGGACAAGAGACCCAGTACTTC

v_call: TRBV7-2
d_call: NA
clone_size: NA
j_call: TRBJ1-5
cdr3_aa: CASSIRDGHQPQHF
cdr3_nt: TGTGCCAGCAGCATCCGGGACGGACATCAGCCCCAGCATTTT

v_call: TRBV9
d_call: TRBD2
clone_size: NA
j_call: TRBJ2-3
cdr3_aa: CASSVAGGRADTQYF
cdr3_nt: TGTGCCAGCAGCGTGGCGGGGGGGCGCGCAGATACGCAGTATTTT

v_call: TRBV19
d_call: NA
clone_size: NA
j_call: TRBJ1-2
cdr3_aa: CASRQDGTGHGYTF
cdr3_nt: TGTGCCAGTAGGCAGGATGGAACAGGCCATGGCTACACCTTC

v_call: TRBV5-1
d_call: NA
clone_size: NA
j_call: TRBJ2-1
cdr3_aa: CASSLIDEQFF
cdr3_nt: TGCGCCAGCAGCTTGATCGATGAGCAGTTCTTC

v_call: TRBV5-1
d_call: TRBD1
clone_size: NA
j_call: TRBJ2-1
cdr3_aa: CASSLGGTEDNEQFF
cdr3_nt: TGCGCCAGCAGCTTGGGAGGGACAGAGGACAATGAGCAGTTCTTC

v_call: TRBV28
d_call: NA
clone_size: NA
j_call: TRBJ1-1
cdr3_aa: CASRDSDTEAFF
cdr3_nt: TGTGCCAGCAGGGACAGCGACACTGAAGCTTTCTTT

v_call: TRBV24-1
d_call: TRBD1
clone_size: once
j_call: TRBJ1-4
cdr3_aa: CATSDSGTGTDTNEKLFF
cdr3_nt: TGTGCCACCAGTGATTCCGGGACAGGGACAGATACTAATGAAAAACTGTTTTTT

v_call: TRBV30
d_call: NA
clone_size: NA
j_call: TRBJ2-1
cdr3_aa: CAWSGQSEQFF
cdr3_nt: TGTGCCTGGAGTGGACAGAGTGAGCAGTTCTTC

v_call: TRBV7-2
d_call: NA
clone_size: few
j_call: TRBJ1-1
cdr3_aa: CASSLVAGLVNTEAFF
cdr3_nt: TGTGCCAGCAGCTTAGTTGCCGGTCTTGTGAACACTGAAGCTTTCTTT

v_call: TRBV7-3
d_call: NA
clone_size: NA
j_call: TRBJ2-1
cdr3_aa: CASSLRGVTEQFF
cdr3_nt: TGTGCCAGCAGCTTAAGGGGCGTTACTGAGCAGTTCTTC

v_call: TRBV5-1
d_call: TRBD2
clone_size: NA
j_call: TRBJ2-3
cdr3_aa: CASSLAGGPAATQYF
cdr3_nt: TGCGCCAGCAGTCTGGCGGGGGGGCCTGCGGCTACGCAGTATTTT

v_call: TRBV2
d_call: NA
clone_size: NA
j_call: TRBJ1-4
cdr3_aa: CASSPMGAGTNEKLFF
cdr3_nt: TGTGCCAGCAGTCCCATGGGGGCAGGAACTAATGAAAAACTGTTTTTT

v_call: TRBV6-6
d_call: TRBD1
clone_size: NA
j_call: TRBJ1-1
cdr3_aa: CATRTGTEAFF
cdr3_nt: TGTGCCACCAGGACAGGCACTGAAGCTTTCTTT

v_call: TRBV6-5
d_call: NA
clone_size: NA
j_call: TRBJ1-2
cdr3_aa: CASKLMTGAPGYTF
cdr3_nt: TGTGCCAGCAAACTCATGACAGGAGCCCCTGGCTACACCTTC

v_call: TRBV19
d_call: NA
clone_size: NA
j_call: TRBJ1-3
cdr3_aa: CASRKSSGNTIYF
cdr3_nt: TGTGCCTCTCGGAAGAGCTCTGGAAACACCATATATTTT

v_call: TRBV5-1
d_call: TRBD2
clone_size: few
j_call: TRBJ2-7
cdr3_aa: CASKAGAGDFYEQYF
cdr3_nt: TGCGCCAGCAAGGCCGGGGCGGGAGATTTCTACGAGCAGTACTTC

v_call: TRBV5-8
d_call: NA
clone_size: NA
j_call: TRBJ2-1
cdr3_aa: CASSLYGASYNEQFF
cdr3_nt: TGTGCCAGCAGCTTGTACGGGGCCTCCTACAATGAGCAGTTCTTC

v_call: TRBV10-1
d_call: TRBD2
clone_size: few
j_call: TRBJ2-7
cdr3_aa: CASSSVGGTSGEQYF
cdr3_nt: TGCGCCAGCAGTTCAGTCGGGGGGACCAGCGGCGAGCAGTACTTC

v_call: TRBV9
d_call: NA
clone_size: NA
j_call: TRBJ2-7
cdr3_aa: CASSPPAGYEQYF
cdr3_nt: TGTGCCAGCAGCCCCCCAGCCGGCTACGAGCAGTACTTC

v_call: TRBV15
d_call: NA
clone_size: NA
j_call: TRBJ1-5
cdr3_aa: CATSNSNQPQHF
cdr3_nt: TGTGCCACCAGCAATAGCAATCAGCCCCAGCATTTT

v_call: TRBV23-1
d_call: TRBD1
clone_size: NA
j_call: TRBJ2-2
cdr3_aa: CASSQRNRGRFNGELFF
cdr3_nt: TGCGCCAGCAGTCAACGCAACAGGGGTCGGTTTAACGGGGAGCTGTTTTTT

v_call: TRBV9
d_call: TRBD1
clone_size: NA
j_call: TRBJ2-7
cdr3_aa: CASSPGGLRYEQYF
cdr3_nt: TGTGCCAGCAGCCCAGGGGGCCTAAGGTACGAGCAGTACTTC

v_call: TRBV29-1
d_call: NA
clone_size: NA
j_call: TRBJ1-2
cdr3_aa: CSVDNPNYGYTF
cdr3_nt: TGCAGCGTTGATAACCCGAACTATGGCTACACCTTC

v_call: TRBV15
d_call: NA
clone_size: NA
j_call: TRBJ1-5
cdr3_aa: CATSRGLPGRRPDSNQPQHF
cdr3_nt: TGTGCCACCAGCAGAGGCCTCCCGGGGCGAAGGCCTGATAGCAATCAGCCCCAGCATTTT

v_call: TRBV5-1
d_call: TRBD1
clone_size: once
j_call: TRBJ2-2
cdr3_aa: CASSIGTGSANTGELFF
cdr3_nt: TGCGCCAGCAGCATCGGGACAGGGAGCGCGAACACCGGGGAGCTGTTTTTT

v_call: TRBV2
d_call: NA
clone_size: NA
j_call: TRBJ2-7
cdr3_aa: CASQRGEQYF
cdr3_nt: TGTGCCAGTCAAAGGGGCGAGCAGTACTTC

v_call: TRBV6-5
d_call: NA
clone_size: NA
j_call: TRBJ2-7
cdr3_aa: CASSSDKGVREQYF
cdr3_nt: TGTGCCAGCAGCTCCGACAAAGGGGTCCGGGAGCAGTACTTC

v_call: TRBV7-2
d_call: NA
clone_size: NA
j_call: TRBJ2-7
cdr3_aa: CASRMTPIWDHYEQYF
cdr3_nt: TGTGCCAGCAGAATGACGCCGATTTGGGACCACTACGAGCAGTACTTC

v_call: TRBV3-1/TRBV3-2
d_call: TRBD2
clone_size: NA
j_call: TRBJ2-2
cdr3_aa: CASSHTSGRLTGNTGELFF
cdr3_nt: TGTGCCAGCAGCCACACTAGCGGGAGACTAACGGGGAACACCGGGGAGCTGTTTTTT

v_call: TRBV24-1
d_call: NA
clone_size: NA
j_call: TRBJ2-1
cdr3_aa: CATEGPSNNEQFF
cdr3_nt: TGTGCCACCGAGGGGCCCTCCAACAATGAGCAGTTCTTC

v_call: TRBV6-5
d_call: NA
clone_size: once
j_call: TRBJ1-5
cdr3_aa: CASSPERSNQPQHF
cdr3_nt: TGTGCCAGCAGCCCAGAGAGGAGTAATCAGCCCCAGCATTTT

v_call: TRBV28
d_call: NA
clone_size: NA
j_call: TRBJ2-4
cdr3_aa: CASNREIGGYKNIQYF
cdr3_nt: TGTGCCAGCAATAGGGAAATAGGCGGGTACAAAAACATTCAGTACTTC

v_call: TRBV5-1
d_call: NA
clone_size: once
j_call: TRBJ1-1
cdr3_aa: CASSFEAGQLSLVGAFF
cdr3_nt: TGCGCCAGCAGTTTTGAGGCGGGCCAATTAAGCCTGGTAGGAGCTTTCTTT

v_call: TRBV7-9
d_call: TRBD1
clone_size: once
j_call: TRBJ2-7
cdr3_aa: CASSKGQKAYEQYF
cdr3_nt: TGTGCCAGCAGCAAGGGACAGAAGGCCTACGAGCAGTACTTC

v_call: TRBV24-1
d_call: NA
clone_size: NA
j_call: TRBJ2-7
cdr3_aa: CATSDGAVAREQYF
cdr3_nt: TGTGCCACCAGTGATGGGGCAGTGGCGAGAGAGCAGTACTTC

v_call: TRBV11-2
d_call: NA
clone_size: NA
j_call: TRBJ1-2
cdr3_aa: CASSSGQLNYGYTF
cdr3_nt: TGTGCCAGCAGCTCTGGACAGCTTAACTATGGCTACACCTTC

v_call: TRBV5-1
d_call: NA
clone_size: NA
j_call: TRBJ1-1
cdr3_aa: CASNQGAMNTEAFF
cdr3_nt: TGCGCCAGCAATCAAGGGGCTATGAACACTGAAGCTTTCTTT

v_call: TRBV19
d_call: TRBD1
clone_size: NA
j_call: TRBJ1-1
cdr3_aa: CASSRQGSYTEAFF
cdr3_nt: TGTGCCAGTAGCCGACAGGGAAGTTACACTGAAGCTTTCTTT

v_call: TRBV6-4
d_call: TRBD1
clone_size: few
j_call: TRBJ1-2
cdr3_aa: CASSDSRAQGASGYTF
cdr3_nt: TGTGCCAGCAGTGACTCCAGGGCGCAGGGGGCGAGCGGCTACACCTTC

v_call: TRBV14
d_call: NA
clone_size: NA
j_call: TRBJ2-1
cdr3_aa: CASSRAYNEQFF
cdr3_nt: TGTGCCAGCAGCCGGGCCTACAATGAGCAGTTCTTC

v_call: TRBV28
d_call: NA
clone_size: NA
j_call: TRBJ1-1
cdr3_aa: CASSRGGQENTEAFF
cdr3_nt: TGTGCCAGCAGCCGCGGAGGGCAAGAGAACACTGAAGCTTTCTTT

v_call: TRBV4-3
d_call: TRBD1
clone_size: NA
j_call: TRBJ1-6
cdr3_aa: CASSHEGQGLSPLHF
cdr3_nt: TGCGCCAGCAGCCATGAGGGACAGGGGCTCTCACCCCTCCACTTT